This T cell receptor (beta chain) was observed in a study of cytomegalovirus exposure and HLA in healthy donors. Study summary: Inside one of the first data releases sat around 77 million unique TCRs taken from HLA-typed donors.

Notes on the study in general: Previously analyzed data showed that most TCR beta V segments were productive at a frequency of about 90% or about 30%.

V trimming: 0 bases; J trimming: 8 bases; junction bases outside the gene matches: 7. The CDR3 sequence is 16 residues long. The germline V gene encodes CDR1 SGHRS and CDR2 YFSETQ. Concerning this clone itself: Its antigen remains unknown.

Researchers ran the PCR with 60 Vbeta and 13 Jbeta primers. Original data processing: Later analysis identified around 85 million unique TCR beta chains, about 10 million shared. TCRdb's table, derived via immunoSEQ multiplex PCR, lists solely in-frame clones and lacks some. V and J calls and clone size come straight from that table; D and trimming were deduced from the DNA. This listing includes tens of thousands of clones. The donors (healthy individuals) were bone marrow donors. The specimen was PBMCs. V is TRBV5-1 and J is TRBJ1-4; 10 bases line up with TRBD1. This TCR came from a middle-aged man in good health and CMV-seropositive. CDR3 sequence: CASSLAYGDRGEKLFF. In DNA, the CDR3 is TGCGCCAGCAGCTTGGCCTATGGGGACAGGGGCGAAAAACTGTTTTTT.